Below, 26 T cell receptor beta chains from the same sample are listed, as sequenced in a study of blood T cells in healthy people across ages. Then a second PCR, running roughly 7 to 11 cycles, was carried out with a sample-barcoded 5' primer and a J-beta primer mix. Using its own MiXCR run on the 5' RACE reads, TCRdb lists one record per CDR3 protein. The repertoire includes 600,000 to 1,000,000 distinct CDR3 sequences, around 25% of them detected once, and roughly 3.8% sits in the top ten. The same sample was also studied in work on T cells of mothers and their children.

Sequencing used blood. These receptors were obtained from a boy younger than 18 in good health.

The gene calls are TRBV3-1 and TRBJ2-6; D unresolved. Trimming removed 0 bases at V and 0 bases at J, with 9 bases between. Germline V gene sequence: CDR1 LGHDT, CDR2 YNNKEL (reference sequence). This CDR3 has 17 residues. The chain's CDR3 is CASSQEPPYSGANVLTF. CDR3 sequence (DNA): TGTGCCAGCAGCCAAGAACCCCCGTACTCTGGGGCCAACGTCCTGACTTTC.

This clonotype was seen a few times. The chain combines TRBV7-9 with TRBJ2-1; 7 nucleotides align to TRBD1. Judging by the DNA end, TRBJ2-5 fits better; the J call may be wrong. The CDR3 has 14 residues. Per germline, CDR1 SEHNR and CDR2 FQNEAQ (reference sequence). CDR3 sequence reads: CASSSRTGAWTQYF. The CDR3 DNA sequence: TGTGCCAGCAGCTCGAGAACAGGGGCGTGGACCCAGTACTTC.

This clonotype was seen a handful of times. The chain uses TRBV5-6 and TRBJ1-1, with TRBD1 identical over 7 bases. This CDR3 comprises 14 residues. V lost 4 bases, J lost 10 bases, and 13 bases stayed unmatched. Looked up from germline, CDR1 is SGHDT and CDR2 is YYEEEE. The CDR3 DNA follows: TGTGCCAGCAGCGAAGGCGACAGGGTTGGTGGAGCTTTCTTT. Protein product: CASSEGDRVGGAFF.

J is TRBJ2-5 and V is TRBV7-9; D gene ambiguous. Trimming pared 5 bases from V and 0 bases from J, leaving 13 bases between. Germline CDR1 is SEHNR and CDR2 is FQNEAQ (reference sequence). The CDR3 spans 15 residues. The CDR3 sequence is CASSAALADQETQYF. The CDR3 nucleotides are TGTGCCAGCAGCGCCGCCCTCGCCGACCAAGAGACCCAGTACTTC.

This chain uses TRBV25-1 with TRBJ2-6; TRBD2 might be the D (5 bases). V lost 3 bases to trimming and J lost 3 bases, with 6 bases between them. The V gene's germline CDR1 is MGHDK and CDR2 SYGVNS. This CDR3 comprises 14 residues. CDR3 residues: CASSDGLGANVLTF. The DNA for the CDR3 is TGTGCCAGCAGTGACGGACTTGGGGCCAACGTCCTGACTTTC.

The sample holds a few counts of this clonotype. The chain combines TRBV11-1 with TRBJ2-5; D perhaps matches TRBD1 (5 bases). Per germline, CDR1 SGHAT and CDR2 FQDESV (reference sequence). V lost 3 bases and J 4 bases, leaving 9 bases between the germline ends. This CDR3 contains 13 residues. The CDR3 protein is CASSFYQGETQYF. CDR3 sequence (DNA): TGTGCCAGCAGCTTCTACCAGGGAGAGACCCAGTACTTC.

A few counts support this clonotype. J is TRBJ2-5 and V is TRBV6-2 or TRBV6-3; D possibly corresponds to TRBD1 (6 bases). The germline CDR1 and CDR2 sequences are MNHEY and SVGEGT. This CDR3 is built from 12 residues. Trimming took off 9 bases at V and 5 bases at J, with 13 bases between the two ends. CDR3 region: CASEDRSETQYF. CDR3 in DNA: TGTGCCAGTGAAGACAGGTCCGAGACCCAGTACTTC.

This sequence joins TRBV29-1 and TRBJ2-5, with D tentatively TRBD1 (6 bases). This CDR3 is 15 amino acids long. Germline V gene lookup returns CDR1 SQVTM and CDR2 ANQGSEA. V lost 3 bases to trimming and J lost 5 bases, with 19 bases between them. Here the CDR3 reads CSVDLVGARGETQYF. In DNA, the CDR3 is TGCAGCGTTGACCTAGTGGGGGCTAGGGGGGAGACCCAGTACTTC.

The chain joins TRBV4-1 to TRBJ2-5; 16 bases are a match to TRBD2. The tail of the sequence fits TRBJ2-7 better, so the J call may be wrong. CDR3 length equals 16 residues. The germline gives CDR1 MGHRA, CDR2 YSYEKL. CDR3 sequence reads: CASSQGTSGRAYEQYF. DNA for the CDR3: TGCGCCAGCAGCCAGGGGACTAGCGGGAGGGCCTACGAGCAGTACTTC.

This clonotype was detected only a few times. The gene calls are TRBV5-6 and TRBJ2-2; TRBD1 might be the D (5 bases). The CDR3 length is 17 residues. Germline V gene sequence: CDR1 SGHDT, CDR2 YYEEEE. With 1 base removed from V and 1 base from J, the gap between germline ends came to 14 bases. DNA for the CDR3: TGTGCCAGCAGCTTGAGGTTGCGGACAAGGAACACCGGGGAGCTGTTTTTT. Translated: CASSLRLRTRNTGELFF. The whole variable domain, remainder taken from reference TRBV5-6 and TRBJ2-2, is DAGVTQSPTHLIKTRGQQVTLRCSPKSGHDTVSWYQQALGQGPQFIFQYYEEEERQRGNFPDRFSGHQFPNYSSELNVNALLLGDSALYLCASSLRLRTRNTGELFFGEGSRLTVL.

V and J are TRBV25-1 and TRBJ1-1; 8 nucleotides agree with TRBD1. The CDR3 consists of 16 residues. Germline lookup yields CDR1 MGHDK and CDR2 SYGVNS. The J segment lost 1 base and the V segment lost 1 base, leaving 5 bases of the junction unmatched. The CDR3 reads CASSESGTGSNTEAFF. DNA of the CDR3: TGTGCCAGCAGTGAATCCGGGACAGGCTCGAACACTGAAGCTTTCTTT.

This CDR3 reads CSADLRTSGITQETQYF. CDR3 DNA sequence: TGCAGTGCGGACCTTCGGACCAGCGGGATCACTCAAGAGACCCAGTACTTC. This chain uses TRBV20-1 with TRBJ2-5, with TRBD2 identical over 7 bases. Germline trimming cut 6 bases from V and 2 bases from J; bases unmatched to any gene: 18. Germline CDR1 reads DFQATT; CDR2 reads SNEGSKA (reference sequence). This CDR3 contains 17 residues.

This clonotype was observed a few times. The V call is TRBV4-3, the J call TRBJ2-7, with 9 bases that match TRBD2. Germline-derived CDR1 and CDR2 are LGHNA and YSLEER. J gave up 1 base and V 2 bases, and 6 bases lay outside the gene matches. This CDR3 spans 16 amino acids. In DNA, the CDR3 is TGCGCCAGCAGCCAACATAGCGGGAGCGGGTCCTACGAGCAGTACTTC. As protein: CASSQHSGSGSYEQYF.

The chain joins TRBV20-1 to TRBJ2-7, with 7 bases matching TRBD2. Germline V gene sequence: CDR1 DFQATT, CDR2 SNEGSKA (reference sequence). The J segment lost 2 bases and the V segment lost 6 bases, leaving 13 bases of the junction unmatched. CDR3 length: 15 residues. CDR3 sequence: CSAPPSQRGPYEQYF. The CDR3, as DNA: TGCAGTGCCCCCCCGTCCCAGCGGGGACCCTACGAGCAGTACTTC.

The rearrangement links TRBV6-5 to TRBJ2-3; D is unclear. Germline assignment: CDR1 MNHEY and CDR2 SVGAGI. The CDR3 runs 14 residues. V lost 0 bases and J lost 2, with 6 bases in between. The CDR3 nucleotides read TGTGCCAGCAGTTACTCCCCGAACACAGATACGCAGTATTTT. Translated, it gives CASSYSPNTDTQYF.

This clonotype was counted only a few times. The CDR3 DNA is TGCGCCAGCAGCCGCCCTAACCAGGGGGCCAACACCGGGGAGCTGTTTTTT. This encodes CASSRPNQGANTGELFF. This chain uses TRBV4-1 with TRBJ2-2; 8 bases line up with TRBD1. This CDR3 has 17 residues. Germline V CDR1 and CDR2: MGHRA, YSYEKL. Trimming at V came to 4 bases and at J to 2 bases, leaving 9 bases not matched to a gene.

CDR3 residues: CASSPERGGVSEQFF. CDR3 DNA: TGTGCCAGCAGCCCCGAGCGAGGGGGGGTGTCTGAGCAGTTCTTC. The J gene is TRBJ2-1, the V gene TRBV7-3; tentatively, D is TRBD2 (7 bases). Germline CDR1 and CDR2: SGHTA and FQGTGA. This CDR3 region has 15 residues. V gave up 5 bases and J gave up 9 bases, with 20 bases separating them.

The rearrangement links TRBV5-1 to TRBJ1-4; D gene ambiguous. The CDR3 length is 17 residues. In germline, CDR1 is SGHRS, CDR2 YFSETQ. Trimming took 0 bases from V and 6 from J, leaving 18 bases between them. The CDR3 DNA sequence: TGCGCCAGCAGCTTGGAGGGCTCGTCGGATATTTATGAAAAACTGTTTTTT. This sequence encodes CASSLEGSSDIYEKLFF.

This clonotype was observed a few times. CDR3 sequence: CASSSRTSGYEQYF. Written as DNA, the CDR3 is TGTGCCAGCAGCTCACGGACTAGCGGGTACGAGCAGTACTTC. This sequence joins TRBV7-9 and TRBJ2-7; 11 bases are a match to TRBD2. In germline, CDR1 is SEHNR, CDR2 FQNEAQ (reference sequence). The CDR3 sequence is 14 residues long. With 4 bases clipped from V and 4 bases from J, the junction kept 3 bases outside the gene matches. The full variable domain, rest sourced from reference TRBV7-9 and TRBJ2-7, is DTGVSQNPRHKITKRGQNVTFRCDPISEHNRLYWYRQTLGQGPEFLTYFQNEAQLEKSRLLSDRFSAERPKGSFSTLEIQRTEQGDSAMYLCASSSRTSGYEQYFGPGTRLTVT.

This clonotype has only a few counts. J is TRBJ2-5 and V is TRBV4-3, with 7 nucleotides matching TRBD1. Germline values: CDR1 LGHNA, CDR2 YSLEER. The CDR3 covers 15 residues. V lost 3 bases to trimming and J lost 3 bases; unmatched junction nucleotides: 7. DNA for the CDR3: TGCGCCAGCAGCCAGGATACAGGGGAAGAAGAGACCCAGTACTTC. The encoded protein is CASSQDTGEEETQYF.

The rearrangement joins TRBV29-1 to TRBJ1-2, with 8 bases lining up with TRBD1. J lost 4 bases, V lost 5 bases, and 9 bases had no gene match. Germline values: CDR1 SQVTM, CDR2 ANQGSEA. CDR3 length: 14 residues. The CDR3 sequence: CSVSTGGRSYGYTF. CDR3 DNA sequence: TGCAGCGTTAGCACAGGGGGAAGGAGCTATGGCTACACCTTC. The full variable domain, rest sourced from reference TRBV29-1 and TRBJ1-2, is SAVISQKPSRDICQRGTSLTIQCQVDSQVTMMFWYRQQPGQSLTLIATANQGSEATYESGFVIDKFPISRPNLTFSTLTVSNMSPEDSSIYLCSVSTGGRSYGYTFGSGTRLTVV.

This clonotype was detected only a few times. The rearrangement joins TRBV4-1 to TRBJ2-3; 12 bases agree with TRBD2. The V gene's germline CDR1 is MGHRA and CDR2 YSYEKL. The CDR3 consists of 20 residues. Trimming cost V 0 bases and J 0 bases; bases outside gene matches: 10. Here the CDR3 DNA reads TGCGCCAGCAGCCAAGAAGGGGCTAGCGGGAGGGTAACTAGCACAGATACGCAGTATTTT. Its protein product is CASSQEGASGRVTSTDTQYF.

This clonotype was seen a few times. The CDR3 DNA is TGTGCCAGCAGCATTTCGGGGGCCCATGAAGCTTTCTTT. This sequence encodes CASSISGAHEAFF. The rearrangement joins TRBV7-2 to TRBJ1-1, with a weak D call TRBD1 (6 bases). CDR3 length: 13 residues. Germline V gene sequence: CDR1 SGHTA, CDR2 FQGNSA. With 5 bases removed from V and 7 bases from J, the gap between germline ends came to 14 bases. Filled out from reference TRBV7-2 and TRBJ1-1, the complete variable domain reads GAGVSQSPSNKVTEKGKDVELRCDPISGHTALYWYRQSLGQGLEFLIYFQGNSAPDKSGLPSDRFSAERTGGSVSTLTIQRTQQEDSAVYLCASSISGAHEAFFGQGTRLTVV.

The CDR3 sequence is CASSLTRDGDTYEQYF. CDR3 nucleotide sequence: TGCGCCAGCAGCTTGACACGGGACGGAGACACCTACGAGCAGTACTTC. The chain combines TRBV5-1 with TRBJ2-5, with D perhaps being TRBD1 or TRBD2 (5 bases each). TRBJ2-7 explains the end of the DNA better; the J call may be wrong. Germline V gene data show CDR1 as SGHRS and CDR2 as YFSETQ. The CDR3 contains 16 residues.

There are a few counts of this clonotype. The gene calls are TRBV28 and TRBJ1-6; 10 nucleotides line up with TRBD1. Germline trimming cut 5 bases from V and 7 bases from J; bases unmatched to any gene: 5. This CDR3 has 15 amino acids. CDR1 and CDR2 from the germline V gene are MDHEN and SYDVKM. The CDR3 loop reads CASSLTGQGNSPLHF. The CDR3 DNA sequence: TGTGCCAGCAGTCTAACGGGACAGGGGAATTCACCCCTCCACTTT.

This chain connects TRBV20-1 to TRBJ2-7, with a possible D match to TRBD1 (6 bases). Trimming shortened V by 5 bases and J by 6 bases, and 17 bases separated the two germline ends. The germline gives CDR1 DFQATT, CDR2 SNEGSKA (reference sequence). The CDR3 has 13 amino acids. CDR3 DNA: TGCAGTGCTCTTCACCGGGACAAACCCGAGCAGTACTTC. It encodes CSALHRDKPEQYF.